The next 29 T cell receptor beta chains were all read from a single sample in a study of long-term antiretroviral therapy in people with HIV (dated by TCRdb to the early 2020s). Sequencing of the TRB variable region was done with the immunoSEQ hsTCRB v3.0 assay at survey level resolution. TCRdb took over this immuneACCESS table, retaining in-frame rearrangements with V and J assigned. Such tables are incomplete; in checked studies, under half of the missing clones stem from an unresolved V gene, and the remainder is unexplained. The sample table records fewer than 45,000 clones; about 80% of these occur just once. In total, the top ten clones hold under 7% of the sample. The sequencing used unsorted PBMCs, collected 3.4 years after starting antiretroviral therapy. The receptors originated from a young man with HIV.

The chain recombines TRBV28 with TRBJ2-7, with D perhaps TRBD1 (6 bases). The V and J ends lost 7 bases and 1 base respectively, with 8 bases between them. The CDR3 is 12 residues long. Germline lookup yields CDR1 MDHEN and CDR2 SYDVKM. The CDR3 region has the DNA TGTGCCAGCACCGACAGGTCCTACGAGCAGTACTTC. It codes for CASTDRSYEQYF.

The rearrangement uses TRBV5-1 and TRBJ2-1, with D hard to call. V dropped 0 bases and J dropped 10 bases, with 14 bases sitting between them. The CDR3 extends over 14 amino acids. Germline lookup yields CDR1 SGHRS and CDR2 YFSETQ. CDR3 sequence: CASSLEGPRAEQFF. In nucleotides, the CDR3 is TGCGCCAGCAGCTTGGAAGGCCCTAGAGCCGAGCAGTTCTTC.

The rearrangement uses TRBV30 and TRBJ2-3; D uncertain. Looked up from germline, CDR1 is GTSNPN and CDR2 is SVGIG (reference sequence). This CDR3 comprises 13 residues. Trimming cost V 0 bases and J 5 bases, with 9 bases left between them. CDR3 region: CAWSVEVGDTQYF. CDR3 nucleotide sequence: TGTGCCTGGAGTGTAGAGGTAGGAGATACGCAGTATTTT. Variable domain in full (rest from reference TRBV30 and TRBJ2-3): SQTIHQWPATLVQPVGSPLSLECTVEGTSNPNLYWYRQAAGRGLQLLFYSVGIGQISSEVPQNLSASRPQDRQFILSSKKLLLSDSGFYLCAWSVEVGDTQYFGPGTRLTVL.

V usage is TRBV5-6 and J usage is TRBJ2-2; 7 bases map to TRBD1. After removal of 2 bases from V and 5 bases from J, the junction contained 6 bases not matched to a gene. This CDR3 has 15 residues. Germline CDR1 SGHDT, CDR2 YYEEEE. CDR3 sequence reads: CASSFGRGYTGELFF. The DNA for the CDR3 is TGTGCCAGCAGCTTCGGCAGGGGGTATACCGGGGAGCTGTTTTTT. Looking up the rest from reference TRBV5-6 and TRBJ2-2 gives the full variable domain: DAGVTQSPTHLIKTRGQQVTLRCSPKSGHDTVSWYQQALGQGPQFIFQYYEEEERQRGNFPDRFSGHQFPNYSSELNVNALLLGDSALYLCASSFGRGYTGELFFGEGSRLTVL.

V is TRBV7-2 and J is TRBJ2-3; 7 bases map to TRBD2. The CDR3 runs to 16 residues. The germline V gene encodes CDR1 SGHTA and CDR2 FQGNSA. Trimming took 0 bases from V and 4 from J; bases not matched to a gene: 7. CDR3 DNA sequence: TGTGCCAGCAGCTTAGCACGCGGGAGCACGGCAGATACGCAGTATTTT. This translates into CASSLARGSTADTQYF.

The chain links TRBV7-5 to TRBJ2-7. TRBV7-5 is termed a pseudogene. The CDR3 runs to 17 residues. The CDR3 here is CARSLTSPRDHPYEQYF. The DNA of the CDR3 is TGTGCCAGAAGCCTGACGTCCCCCAGGGACCACCCCTACGAGCAGTACTTC.

This CDR3 reads CAIRRGGTEAFF. The CDR3 nucleotides are TGTGCCATACGCAGGGGAGGGACTGAAGCTTTCTTT. The rearrangement uses TRBV28 and TRBJ1-1; a possible D gene is TRBD1 (6 bases). Trimming cost V 10 bases and J 5 bases, with 14 bases left between them. The CDR3 contains 12 residues. Germline CDR1 MDHEN, CDR2 SYDVKM.

This clone was found a few times. The chain employs TRBV7-6 and TRBJ2-1; D is uncertain. The CDR3 runs 12 residues. The germline gives CDR1 SGHVS, CDR2 FNYEAQ. Deletions cut 1 base from V and 8 bases from J, with 6 bases between. The CDR3: CASSLGYDEQFF. In nucleotides, the CDR3 is TGTGCCAGCAGCTTAGGATATGATGAGCAGTTCTTC.

This chain connects TRBV28 to TRBJ2-7; TRBD2 is a possible D gene (5 bases). This CDR3 comprises 14 residues. Germline V lookup: CDR1 MDHEN, CDR2 SYDVKM. The germline V and J ends were trimmed by 5 bases and 5 bases, with 16 bases remaining between them. CDR3 region: CASSVRRPGDEQYF. The DNA of the CDR3 is TGTGCCAGCAGTGTCCGACGCCCCGGGGACGAGCAGTACTTC.

The genes are TRBV7-9 and TRBJ2-3; 14 bases fit TRBD2. Germline assignment: CDR1 SEHNR and CDR2 FQNEAQ (reference sequence). There are 19 residues in the CDR3. Germline trimming cut 5 bases from V and 4 bases from J; bases unmatched to any gene: 14. CDR3 in amino acids: CASSIAGTSGSKDADTQYF. Written as DNA, the CDR3 is TGTGCCAGCAGCATTGCCGGGACTAGCGGGAGTAAAGACGCAGATACGCAGTATTTT.

The chain has TRBV7-9 and TRBJ2-7, with D possibly TRBD1 on 6 matching bases. Trimming stripped 1 base from V and 6 bases from J, with 10 bases between. This CDR3 comprises 13 residues. From germline, CDR1 is SEHNR and CDR2 FQNEAQ (reference sequence). The CDR3 nucleotides are TGTGCCAGCAGCTTAGACACAGGGACCGAGCAGTACTTC. It translates to CASSLDTGTEQYF.

The rearrangement links TRBV5-4 to TRBJ2-3, with unresolved D. The germline V and J ends were trimmed by 5 bases and 5 bases, with 6 bases remaining between them. Germline V gives CDR1 SGHNT, CDR2 YYREEE (reference sequence). The CDR3 covers 11 residues. The CDR3: CASSGLDTQYF. The CDR3, as DNA: TGTGCCAGCAGTGGATTAGATACGCAGTATTTT.

The chain joins TRBV13 to TRBJ1-5, with 10 bases that match TRBD1. Germline-derived CDR1 and CDR2 are PRHDT and FYEKMQ (reference sequence). V shed 4 bases and J 7 bases; nucleotides not matched to a gene: 4. This CDR3 spans 14 amino acids. For the CDR3, the DNA is TGTGCCAGCAGCTCCCGGGACAGGGGACAGCCCCAGCATTTT. Its translation: CASSSRDRGQPQHF. The complete variable domain, with remaining parts taken from reference TRBV13 and TRBJ1-5, reads AAGVIQSPRHLIKEKRETATLKCYPIPRHDTVYWYQQGPGQDPQFLISFYEKMQSDKGSIPDRFSAQQFSDYHSELNMSSLELGDSALYFCASSSRDRGQPQHFGDGTRLSIL.

The chain carries TRBV5-1 and TRBJ2-3; D gene unclear. V was shortened by 0 bases and J by 10 bases, with 18 bases between the two germline ends. This CDR3 is 15 amino acids long. Germline CDR1 and CDR2: SGHRS and YFSETQ. CDR3 coding DNA: TGCGCCAGCAGCTTGGGGGCCTTAGGGTCGGATCCGCAGTATTTT. Amino acids: CASSLGALGSDPQYF.

The chain employs TRBV5-4 and TRBJ2-1; D possibly corresponds to TRBD2 (5 bases). V lost 2 bases to trimming and J lost 2 bases, with 11 bases between them. Germline V lookup: CDR1 SGHNT, CDR2 YYREEE (reference sequence). This CDR3 has 15 residues. The CDR3 DNA is TGTGCCAGCAGCTTAGGCGGGCCTGCCTACAATGAGCAGTTCTTC. Amino acid sequence: CASSLGGPAYNEQFF.

The CDR3 spells CASSPLGGLVRKQYF. The CDR3 DNA reads TGTGCCAGCAGCCCACTAGGGGGGCTGGTGAGGAAGCAGTACTTC. The chain carries TRBV5-5 and TRBJ2-7, with D perhaps assigned TRBD1 or TRBD2 (6 bases each). This CDR3 has 15 amino acids. The germline V gene has CDR1 SGHKS and CDR2 YYEKEE (reference sequence). The ends were cut back, 4 bases at V and 8 bases at J, with 22 bases in the middle.

This sequence joins TRBV28 and TRBJ2-5, with a tentative D call TRBD2 (6 bases). CDR3 length: 14 amino acids. V lost 3 bases and J lost 5, with 13 bases in between. Germline assignment: CDR1 MDHEN and CDR2 SYDVKM. The CDR3 region has the DNA TGTGCCAGCAGTTTGGGGTCGGCGGGGGAGACCCAGTACTTC. Its protein is CASSLGSAGETQYF.

Concerning this clone: Other DNA sequences in this sample translate to the same CDR3. J is TRBJ2-5 and V is TRBV5-1; 7 positions match TRBD2. The trim removed 2 bases at V and 5 bases at J, leaving 3 bases unmatched. CDR1 and CDR2 (germline): SGHRS, YFSETQ. The CDR3 is 13 amino acids. CDR3 sequence (DNA): TGCGCCAGCAGCTTCTGGGAGGGGGAGACCCAGTACTTC. It yields the protein CASSFWEGETQYF.

The chain couples TRBV7-2 to TRBJ2-5; tentative D call: TRBD2 (6 bases). This CDR3 is 14 amino acids long. The V gene's germline CDR1 is SGHTA and CDR2 FQGNSA. Trimming removed 7 bases from V and 4 bases from J, with 16 bases in between. CDR3 sequence: CASNVGGMGETQYF. In nucleotides, the CDR3 is TGTGCCAGCAATGTTGGGGGGATGGGAGAGACCCAGTACTTC.

The rearrangement uses TRBV2 and TRBJ2-1, with 11 nucleotides matching TRBD2. Germline V lookup: CDR1 SNHLY, CDR2 FYNNEI. Losses at the gene ends were 8 bases for V and 10 bases for J; bases not matched to a gene: 10. The CDR3 loop spans 14 amino acids. CDR3 bases: TGTGCCAGCGGGTCGACTAGCGGGATAGGGGAGCAGTTCTTC. This gives the protein CASGSTSGIGEQFF.

By share, this clone counts as medium-sized (0.01 to 0.1%). This chain uses TRBV29-1 with TRBJ1-2, with D perhaps matching TRBD1 (5 bases). This CDR3 spans 11 amino acids. Germline assignment: CDR1 SQVTM and CDR2 ANQGSEA. Trimming cost V 8 bases and J 6 bases, with 13 bases left between them. CDR3 residues: CSMKGPDGYTF. Here the CDR3 DNA reads TGCAGCATGAAGGGACCCGATGGCTACACCTTC.

V usage is TRBV11-3 and J usage is TRBJ2-1, with 7 bases matching TRBD2. Per germline, CDR1 SGHNT and CDR2 YENEEA. There are 16 residues in the CDR3. V was clipped by 2 bases and J by 5 bases; unmatched bases: 9. The CDR3 spells CASSLLRGSLHNEQFF. CDR3 coding DNA: TGTGCCAGCAGCTTACTCCGCGGGAGTCTCCACAATGAGCAGTTCTTC.

This clone was observed a handful of times. V usage is TRBV4-3 and J usage is TRBJ1-5; D unresolved. V was shortened by 1 base and J by 9 bases, with 16 bases between the two germline ends. The CDR3 is 15 amino acids. Germline lookup yields CDR1 LGHNA and CDR2 YSLEER. The CDR3 DNA is TGCGCCAGCAGCCAAGGGTTGCCAGCTTGCGGGCCCCAGCATTTT. Protein: CASSQGLPACGPQHF.

This chain uses TRBV5-4 with TRBJ2-2, with a weak D call TRBD1 (5 bases). Germline CDR1 reads SGHNT; CDR2 reads YYREEE (reference sequence). CDR3 length: 15 amino acids. V shed 7 bases and J shed 1 base, with 14 bases lying between them. The CDR3 sequence: CASALLTGNTGELFF. In nucleotides, the CDR3 is TGTGCCAGCGCGCTACTAACAGGGAACACCGGGGAGCTGTTTTTT.

The chain joins TRBV4-1 to TRBJ1-5, with 7 bases identical to TRBD1. This CDR3 region has 15 residues. V dropped 3 bases and J dropped 6; count of bases not matched to a gene: 8. Looked up from germline, CDR1 is MGHRA and CDR2 is YSYEKL. CDR3 amino acids: CASSHEGASSQPQHF. The DNA for the CDR3 is TGCGCCAGCAGCCACGAGGGGGCCTCTAGTCAGCCCCAGCATTTT.

This chain connects TRBV27 to TRBJ2-7, with a tentative D call TRBD1 (6 bases). Looked up from germline, CDR1 is MNHEY and CDR2 is SMNVEV (reference sequence). This CDR3 has 14 residues. Trimming shortened V by 4 bases and J by 4 bases, and 14 bases separated the two germline ends. CDR3 sequence reads: CASSSSGTRYEQYF. In DNA form, the CDR3 reads TGTGCCAGCAGTTCCTCCGGGACAAGATACGAGCAGTACTTC.

The J gene is TRBJ2-5, the V gene TRBV4-3, with D possibly being TRBD1 or TRBD2 (5 bases each). The V and J ends lost 1 base and 5 bases respectively, with 23 bases between them. This CDR3 comprises 18 residues. Germline loops: CDR1 LGHNA, CDR2 YSLEER. As DNA, the CDR3 is TGCGCCAGCAGCCAAGTGGGCGGAGGAGCAGGGATCGGGGAGACCCAGTACTTC. Translated: CASSQVGGGAGIGETQYF.

This clone was picked up a small number of times. The V and J genes are TRBV29-1 and TRBJ2-7; D may be TRBD1 (6 bases). V dropped 7 bases and J dropped 1 base, with 17 bases sitting between them. Germline V CDR1 and CDR2: SQVTM, ANQGSEA. The CDR3 is 14 amino acids. CDR3 residues: CSAIPWDKSYEQYF. DNA of the CDR3: TGCAGCGCCATCCCTTGGGACAAATCCTACGAGCAGTACTTC.

The J gene is TRBJ2-1, the V gene TRBV27; D uncertain. Germline V lookup: CDR1 MNHEY, CDR2 SMNVEV (reference sequence). V was trimmed by 4 bases and J by 0 bases, leaving 7 bases between them. This CDR3 is built from 14 residues. In DNA form, the CDR3 reads TGTGCCAGCAGTTCAAGGGACTCCTACAATGAGCAGTTCTTC. The encoded protein is CASSSRDSYNEQFF.